This T cell receptor beta chain was profiled in a study of blood T cell repertoires in COVID-19. Under the authors' procedure: Estimates of nucleated cell counts were drawn from the amplification of reference gene primers. The repertoire was sequenced with immunoSEQ multiplex PCR; TCRdb's copy has only in-frame clones and lacks some. The V and J calls and clone size are taken from that table; D and trimming were inferred from the DNA. The sample yields fewer than 300,000 clones, roughly 88% seen once. Trimming took off 2 bases at V and 4 bases at J, with 15 bases between the two ends. The CDR3 sequence is 16 residues long. From germline, CDR1 is MNHNS and CDR2 SASEGT.

Sequenced: peripheral blood. The J gene is TRBJ1-3, the V gene TRBV6-1; D is unresolved. The receptor's source is a man aged 18 to 35 with active or convalescent COVID-19. The CDR3 reads CASSERNRGLGNTIYF. Here the CDR3 DNA reads TGTGCCAGCAGTGAACGCAACCGAGGGTTAGGAAACACCATATATTTT.